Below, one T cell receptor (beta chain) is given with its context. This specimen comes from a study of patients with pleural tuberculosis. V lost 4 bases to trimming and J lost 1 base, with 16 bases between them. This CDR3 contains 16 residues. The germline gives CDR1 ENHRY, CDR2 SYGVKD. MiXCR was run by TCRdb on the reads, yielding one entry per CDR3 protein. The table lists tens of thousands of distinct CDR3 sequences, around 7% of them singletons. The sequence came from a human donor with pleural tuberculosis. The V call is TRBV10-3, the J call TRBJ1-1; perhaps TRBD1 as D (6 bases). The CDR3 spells CAISGFSGAGNTEAFF. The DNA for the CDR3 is TGTGCCATCAGTGGGTTCTCGGGGGCAGGGAACACTGAAGCTTTCTTT.